This T cell receptor (beta chain) is drawn from a study of shared clonotypes between healthy human individuals. Study-wide results and limits: On the whole, naive subsets had larger estimated richness than memory subsets had.

Measured with immunoSEQ multiplex PCR; TCRdb has only the in-frame clones, and not every one. Here the sample spans about 680,000 clones, about 90% being singletons. As regards this clone: Its cognate antigen is unknown.

The junction had 11 bases not matched to a gene; V was cut back by 4 bases and J by 2 bases. The CDR3 has 17 residues. Germline CDR1 and CDR2: SGHDT and YYEEEE. The naive CD8 fraction comprised CD45RO-negative cells positively selected for CCR7 and excluded terminally differentiated effector memory CD45RA+ cells. The receptor comes from a man aged 25 to 40 in good health. The sequenced sample consisted of naive CD8+ T cells sorted from blood. V gene TRBV5-6 combines with J gene TRBJ2-3; 9 nucleotides match TRBD2. The chain's CDR3 is CASSGYLTGLATDTQYF. CDR3 bases: TGTGCCAGCAGCGGATACCTCACGGGACTAGCCACAGATACGCAGTATTTT.